One sample yielded the 22 T cell receptor beta chains listed below, sequenced in a study of spatial heterogeneity in lung cancer (dated by TCRdb to between 2019 and 2020). Overall study results and their limits: The number of expanded intratumoral alpha and beta TCRs correlated with the tumor nonsynonymous mutation count.

Library method: 5' RACE. The instrument given in TCRdb is NextSeq 500. TCRdb reanalyzed the raw reads on its own, using fastp at Q25 for trimming and MiXCR for clone calling, and kept in-frame beta chains. Each entry is one CDR3 protein sequence, shown with its most common DNA and genes. The sample table contains approximately 9,700 distinct CDR3 sequences; only one count was recorded for approximately 8.1% of them. The ten most abundant clones make up 19% of the sample. The time point label on this specimen signifies: sample taken at primary tumor resection. These receptors have no identified antigens. Material: lung tumor tissue, obtained at surgery. Receptors originate from a male donor with early-stage non-small cell lung cancer.

This clonotype was seen repeatedly, ten times or more. The chain links TRBV20-1 to TRBJ2-7, with 14 bases lining up with TRBD2. Germline-derived CDR1 and CDR2 are DFQATT and SNEGSKA (reference sequence). The CDR3 runs 14 residues. With V trimmed by 6 bases and J by 2 bases, 3 bases remained unmatched. As DNA, the CDR3 is TGCAGTGCCGCGACTAGCGGGAGGGCCTACGAGCAGTACTTC. Residues: CSAATSGRAYEQYF.

Sample share makes this clonotype medium-sized (0.01 to 0.1%). This chain connects TRBV12-3 or TRBV12-4 to TRBJ2-2, with D possibly being TRBD1 or TRBD2 (5 bases each). V was pared by 6 bases and J by 5 bases, with 19 bases between. This CDR3 is 16 amino acids long. DNA of the CDR3: TGTGCCAGCAGCCACGATCAGGGTTCGGGGACCGGGGAGCTGTTTTTT. It yields the protein CASSHDQGSGTGELFF.

In this sample, this clonotype is hyperexpanded. The chain is built from TRBV28 and TRBJ2-7; 8 nucleotides align to TRBD1. Germline loops: CDR1 MDHEN, CDR2 SYDVKM. V shed 5 bases, J shed 5 bases, and the junction held 11 bases outside the gene matches. The CDR3 covers 15 residues. The CDR3 region is CASSAVGQGSHEQYF. The DNA of the CDR3 is TGTGCCAGCAGTGCGGTAGGACAGGGTTCCCACGAGCAGTACTTC.

There are many counts of this clonotype. CDR3 loop: CASSPGRGLAFPLDEQYF. The CDR3 coding sequence is TGTGCCAGCAGCCCCGGTAGGGGACTAGCCTTTCCCTTGGACGAGCAGTACTTC. The chain is built from TRBV5-4 and TRBJ2-7; 9 positions match TRBD2. The CDR3 has 18 residues. V lost 4 bases to trimming and J lost 5 bases; unmatched junction nucleotides: 19. Germline values: CDR1 SGHNT, CDR2 YYREEE (reference sequence).

In its sample, this clonotype ranks as medium-sized. The chain couples TRBV6-2 or TRBV6-3 to TRBJ2-3; D unclear. Germline V lookup: CDR1 MNHEY, CDR2 SVGEGT. V was shortened by 1 base and J by 2 bases, with 7 bases between the two germline ends. The CDR3 has 14 residues. The CDR3 region has the DNA TGTGCCAGCAGTTACTGGGGAACCACAGATACGCAGTATTTT. Its protein is CASSYWGTTDTQYF.

This clonotype was recorded many times. The chain joins TRBV28 to TRBJ2-7; the match to TRBD2 covers 7 bases. Germline V gene data show CDR1 as MDHEN and CDR2 as SYDVKM. This CDR3 region has 16 residues. The V gene end was trimmed by 8 bases and the J gene end by 0 bases; junction bases not matched to a gene: 13. This CDR3 is CASLSLLADRSYEQYF. In DNA, the CDR3 is TGTGCCAGCCTTTCCCTCCTAGCGGACCGCTCCTACGAGCAGTACTTC. Complete variable domain (other parts from reference TRBV28 and TRBJ2-7): DVKVTQSSRYLVKRTGEKVFLECVQDMDHENMFWYRQDPGLGLRLIYFSYDVKMKEKGDIPEGYSVSREKKERFSLILESASTNQTSMYLCASLSLLADRSYEQYFGPGTRLTVT.

This clonotype was detected ten times or more. The genes are TRBV12-3 or TRBV12-4 and TRBJ2-3; D gene uncertain. Trimming pared 0 bases from V and 0 bases from J, leaving 13 bases between. This CDR3 region has 17 residues. The CDR3 sequence: CASSLARKSTSTDTQYF. The CDR3, as DNA: TGTGCCAGCAGTTTAGCGCGAAAGTCAACTAGCACAGATACGCAGTATTTT.

With respect to this clonotype: A much larger clone lies a single base off, so this may be a read error. The chain employs TRBV7-6 and TRBJ2-2, with TRBD2 identical over 10 bases. The CDR3 runs 15 residues. Per germline, CDR1 SGHVS and CDR2 FNYEAQ. This CDR3 is CASNLAGGNTGELFF. Written as DNA, the CDR3 is TGTGCCAGCAACTTAGCGGGGGGCAACACCGGGGAGCTGTTTTTT.

Ten or more counts support this clonotype. The rearrangement joins TRBV28 to TRBJ1-4; 7 bases are a match to TRBD1. After removal of 2 bases from V and 3 bases from J, the junction contained 6 bases not matched to a gene. This CDR3 region has 16 residues. CDR1 and CDR2 (germline): MDHEN, SYDVKM. The CDR3 protein is CASSLPRDSPNEKLFF. CDR3 coding DNA: TGTGCCAGCAGTTTACCCCGGGACAGCCCTAATGAAAAACTGTTTTTT.

This clonotype was detected ten times or more. This rearrangement joins TRBV9 to TRBJ2-2; 10 bases align to TRBD2. The germline CDR1 and CDR2 sequences are SGDLS and YYNGEE. The CDR3 sequence is 15 residues long. V shed 0 bases, J shed 4 bases, and the junction held 0 bases outside the gene matches. CDR3: CASSVASGSTGELFF. In nucleotides, the CDR3 is TGTGCCAGCAGCGTAGCTAGCGGGAGCACCGGGGAGCTGTTTTTT.

This clonotype was recorded at least ten times. The rearrangement links TRBV10-2 to TRBJ1-2; perhaps TRBD1 as D (5 bases). Germline V CDR1 and CDR2: WSHSY, SAAADI. The CDR3 has 14 residues. The V gene lost 5 bases and the J gene lost 3 bases, with 13 bases spanning the gap. CDR3 residues: CASSPIAGDYGYTF. The CDR3 DNA reads as TGCGCCAGCAGTCCCATAGCGGGGGACTATGGCTACACCTTC.

This clonotype was detected ten times or more. CDR3 sequence reads: CASSLRGTDTQYF. CDR3 bases: TGTGCCAGCAGCCTCCGGGGAACAGATACGCAGTATTTT. The chain recombines TRBV11-2 with TRBJ2-3, with a possible D match to TRBD2 (5 bases). CDR3 length: 13 residues. CDR1 and CDR2 from the germline V gene are SGHAT and FQNNGV. Trimming shortened V by 5 bases and J by 3 bases, and 9 bases separated the two germline ends.

This clonotype is termed large. V is TRBV2 and J is TRBJ2-1; 10 bases match TRBD2. The CDR3 has 14 residues. Germline CDR1 SNHLY, CDR2 FYNNEI. V lost 7 bases, J lost 1 base, and 1 base stayed unmatched. The CDR3 bases are TGTGCCAGCACACTAGCGGGGTCCTACAATGAGCAGTTCTTC. Protein sequence: CASTLAGSYNEQFF.

This clonotype showed up many times. V gene TRBV19 combines with J gene TRBJ1-5; possible D gene TRBD1, 6 bases. This CDR3 region has 17 residues. The V end lost 7 bases, the J end lost 5 bases, and 24 bases lay between the germline ends. Germline V gene sequence: CDR1 LNHDA, CDR2 SQIVND (reference sequence). In DNA, the CDR3 is TGTGCCAGTAAACCTCCGGGCAGCAGGGGTGTCGATCAGCCCCAGCATTTT. Translating gives CASKPPGSRGVDQPQHF.

This clonotype was observed many times. The rearrangement links TRBV28 to TRBJ1-1; no definite D call. The CDR3 is 16 amino acids. The V gene lost 7 bases and the J gene lost 4 bases, with 22 bases spanning the gap. Per the germline V gene, CDR1 is MDHEN and CDR2 is SYDVKM. The DNA for the CDR3 is TGTGCCAGCACCATCCCCTCCTACGGGGTTGGCACTGAAGCTTTCTTT. Protein sequence: CASTIPSYGVGTEAFF.

This clonotype was picked up many times. The chain links TRBV12-3 or TRBV12-4 to TRBJ1-3, with D uncertain. V lost 2 bases, J lost 0 bases, and 8 bases lay in between. The CDR3 contains 15 residues. CDR3 nucleotides: TGTGCCAGCAGTTTAAGTACAGCCTCTGGAAACACCATATATTTT. Translating it yields CASSLSTASGNTIYF.

This clonotype was counted ten times or more. The chain uses TRBV11-2 and TRBJ2-3, with 7 nucleotides matching TRBD2. The CDR3 length is 17 residues. Germline CDR1 SGHAT, CDR2 FQNNGV. V shed 3 bases and J 6 bases; nucleotides not matched to a gene: 15. The CDR3 is CASSFSLSPGEGDTQYF. In DNA, the CDR3 is TGTGCCAGCAGCTTTAGTCTCTCACCCGGGGAGGGTGATACGCAGTATTTT.

This clonotype is medium-sized. V usage is TRBV27 and J usage is TRBJ1-4, with 9 bases fitting TRBD1. The CDR3 covers 15 residues. Germline CDR1 MNHEY, CDR2 SMNVEV (reference sequence). V trimming: 5 bases; J trimming: 5 bases; junction bases outside the gene matches: 6. The CDR3 reads CASSETGTGNEKLFF. CDR3 nucleotide sequence: TGTGCCAGCAGTGAGACCGGGACAGGGAATGAAAAACTGTTTTTT.

By frequency in the sample, this clonotype is medium-sized. In DNA, the CDR3 is TGTGCCAGCAGCTTGCGTCCCGGGGGGAGCCCAGATACGCAGTATTTT. It codes for CASSLRPGGSPDTQYF. J is TRBJ2-3 and V is TRBV5-6; TRBD2 aligns across 7 bases. Germline CDR1 and CDR2: SGHDT and YYEEEE. Trimming took 1 base from V and 4 from J; bases not matched to a gene: 9. This CDR3 has 16 amino acids. Drawing the rest from reference TRBV5-6 and TRBJ2-3, the complete variable domain is DAGVTQSPTHLIKTRGQQVTLRCSPKSGHDTVSWYQQALGQGPQFIFQYYEEEERQRGNFPDRFSGHQFPNYSSELNVNALLLGDSALYLCASSLRPGGSPDTQYFGPGTRLTVL.

The sample holds many counts of this clonotype. The chain has TRBV20-1 and TRBJ2-7; no clear D gene. Germline CDR1 and CDR2: DFQATT and SNEGSKA (reference sequence). With 1 base removed from V and 4 bases from J, the gap between germline ends came to 5 bases. The CDR3 consists of 11 residues. The CDR3 coding sequence is TGCAGTGCTAGAGGCGGTTACGAGCAGTACTTC. Translation: CSARGGYEQYF.

In this sample, this clonotype turned up many times. This chain joins TRBV20-1 and TRBJ2-7, with 10 bases matching TRBD2. The V gene's germline CDR1 is DFQATT and CDR2 SNEGSKA (reference sequence). The CDR3 length is 14 residues. Trimming at V came to 4 bases and at J to 1 base, leaving 4 bases not matched to a gene. As DNA, the CDR3 is TGCAGTGCTAACCCGGGACTAGCGTCCTACGAGCAGTACTTC. Translating gives CSANPGLASYEQYF.

The V call is TRBV5-1, the J call TRBJ2-3; 10 bases line up with TRBD2. Germline trimming cut 4 bases from V and 5 bases from J; bases unmatched to any gene: 16. This CDR3 comprises 18 residues. Germline values: CDR1 SGHRS, CDR2 YFSETQ. CDR3 coding DNA: TGCGCCAGCAGCGCCCTGGGGCTAGCGGGGGTCCGTGGAGATACGCAGTATTTT. Translation gives CASSALGLAGVRGDTQYF.